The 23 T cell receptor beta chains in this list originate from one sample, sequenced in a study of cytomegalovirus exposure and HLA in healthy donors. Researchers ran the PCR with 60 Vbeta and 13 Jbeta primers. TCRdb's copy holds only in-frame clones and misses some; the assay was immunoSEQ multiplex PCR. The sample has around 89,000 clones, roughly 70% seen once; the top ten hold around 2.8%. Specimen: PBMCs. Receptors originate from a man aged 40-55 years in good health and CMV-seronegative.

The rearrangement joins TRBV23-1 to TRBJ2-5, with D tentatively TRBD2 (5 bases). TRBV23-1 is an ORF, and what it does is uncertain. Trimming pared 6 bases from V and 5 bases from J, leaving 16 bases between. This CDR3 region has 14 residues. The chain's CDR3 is CASSPFRGKETQYF. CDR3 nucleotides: TGCGCCAGCAGCCCTTTTCGGGGAAAGGAGACCCAGTACTTC.

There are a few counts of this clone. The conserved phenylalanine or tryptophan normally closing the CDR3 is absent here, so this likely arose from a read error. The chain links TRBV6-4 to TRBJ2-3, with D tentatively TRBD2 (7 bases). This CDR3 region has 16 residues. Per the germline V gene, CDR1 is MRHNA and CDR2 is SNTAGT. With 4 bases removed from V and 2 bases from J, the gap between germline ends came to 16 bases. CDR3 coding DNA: TGTGCCAGCAGTGTTAGCGCGGGGGCCCACACAGATACGCAGTATCTT. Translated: CASSVSAGAHTDTQYL.

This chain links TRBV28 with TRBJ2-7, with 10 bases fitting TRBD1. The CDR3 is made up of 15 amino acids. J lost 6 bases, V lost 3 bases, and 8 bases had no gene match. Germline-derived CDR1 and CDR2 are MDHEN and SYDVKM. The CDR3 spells CASSFPGTGATEQYF. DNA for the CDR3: TGTGCCAGCAGTTTTCCTGGGACAGGGGCTACCGAGCAGTACTTC. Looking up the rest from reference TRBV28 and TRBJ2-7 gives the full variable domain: DVKVTQSSRYLVKRTGEKVFLECVQDMDHENMFWYRQDPGLGLRLIYFSYDVKMKEKGDIPEGYSVSREKKERFSLILESASTNQTSMYLCASSFPGTGATEQYFGPGTRLTVT.

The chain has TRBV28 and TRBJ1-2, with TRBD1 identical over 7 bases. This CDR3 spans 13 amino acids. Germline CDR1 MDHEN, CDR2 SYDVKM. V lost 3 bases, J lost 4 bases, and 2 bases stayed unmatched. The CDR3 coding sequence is TGTGCCAGCAGTTTGCCAGGGGGCTATGGCTACACCTTC. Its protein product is CASSLPGGYGYTF.

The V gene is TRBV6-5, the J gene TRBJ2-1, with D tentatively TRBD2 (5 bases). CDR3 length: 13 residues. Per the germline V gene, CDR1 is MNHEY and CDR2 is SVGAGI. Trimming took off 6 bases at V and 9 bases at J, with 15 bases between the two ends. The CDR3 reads CASRPPHEGEQFF. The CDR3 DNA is TGTGCCAGCAGACCCCCTCATGAGGGTGAGCAGTTCTTC.

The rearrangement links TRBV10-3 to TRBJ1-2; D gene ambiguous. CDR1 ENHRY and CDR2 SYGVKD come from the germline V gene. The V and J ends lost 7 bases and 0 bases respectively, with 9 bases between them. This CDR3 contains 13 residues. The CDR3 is CAITLGTNYGYTF. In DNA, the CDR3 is TGTGCCATCACCCTAGGCACTAACTATGGCTACACCTTC.

Here the CDR3 reads CASSSLGGQGDEKLFF. CDR3 coding DNA: TGTGCCAGCAGCTCCTTGGGGGGACAGGGGGATGAAAAACTGTTTTTT. The chain employs TRBV7-9 and TRBJ1-4; TRBD1 aligns across 11 bases. Trimming cost V 4 bases and J 6 bases; bases outside gene matches: 7. Germline CDR1 SEHNR, CDR2 FQNEAQ (reference sequence). The CDR3 totals 16 residues.

CDR3 residues: CASSFLPGRDHTEAFF. The CDR3 DNA sequence: TGTGCCAGCAGTTTCCTTCCTGGGAGGGACCACACTGAAGCTTTCTTT. This chain links TRBV27 with TRBJ1-1; D possibly corresponds to TRBD1 (5 bases). The CDR3 totals 16 residues. Germline V gene lookup returns CDR1 MNHEY and CDR2 SMNVEV (reference sequence). V gave up 3 bases and J gave up 3 bases, with 17 bases separating them.

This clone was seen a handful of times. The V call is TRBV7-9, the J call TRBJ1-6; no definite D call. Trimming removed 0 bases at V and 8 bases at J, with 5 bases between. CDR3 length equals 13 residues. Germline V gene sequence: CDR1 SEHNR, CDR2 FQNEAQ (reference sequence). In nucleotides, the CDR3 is TGTGCCAGCAGCTTAGCGGCGGATTCACCCCTCCACTTT. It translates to CASSLAADSPLHF.

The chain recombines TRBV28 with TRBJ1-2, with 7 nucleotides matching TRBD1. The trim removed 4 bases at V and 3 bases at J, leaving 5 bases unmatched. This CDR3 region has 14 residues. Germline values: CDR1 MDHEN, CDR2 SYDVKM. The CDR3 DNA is TGTGCCAGCAGTTCGGAGGGGGCCTACTATGGCTACACCTTC. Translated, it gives CASSSEGAYYGYTF.

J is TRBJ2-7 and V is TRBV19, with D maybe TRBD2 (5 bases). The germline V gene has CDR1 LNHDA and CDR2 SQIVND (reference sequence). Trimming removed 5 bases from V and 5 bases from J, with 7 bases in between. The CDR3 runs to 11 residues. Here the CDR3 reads CASSPGDEQYF. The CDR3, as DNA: TGTGCCAGTAGTCCCGGGGACGAGCAGTACTTC.

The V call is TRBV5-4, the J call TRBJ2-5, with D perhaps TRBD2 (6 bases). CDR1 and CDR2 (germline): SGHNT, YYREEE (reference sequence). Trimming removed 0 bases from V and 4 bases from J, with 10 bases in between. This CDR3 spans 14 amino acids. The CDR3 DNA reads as TGTGCCAGCAGCTTGGTTAGGGGAGGAGAGACCCAGTACTTC. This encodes CASSLVRGGETQYF. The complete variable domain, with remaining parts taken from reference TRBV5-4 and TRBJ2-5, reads ETGVTQSPTHLIKTRGQQVTLRCSSQSGHNTVSWYQQALGQGPQFIFQYYREEENGRGNFPPRFSGLQFPNYSSELNVNALELDDSALYLCASSLVRGGETQYFGPGTRLLVL.

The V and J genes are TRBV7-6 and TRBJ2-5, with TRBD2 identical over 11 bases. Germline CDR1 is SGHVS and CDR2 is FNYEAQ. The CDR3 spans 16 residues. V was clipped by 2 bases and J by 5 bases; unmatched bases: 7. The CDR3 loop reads CASSLYSGGVVETQYF. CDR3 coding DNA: TGTGCCAGCAGCTTATATAGCGGGGGGGTTGTGGAGACCCAGTACTTC.

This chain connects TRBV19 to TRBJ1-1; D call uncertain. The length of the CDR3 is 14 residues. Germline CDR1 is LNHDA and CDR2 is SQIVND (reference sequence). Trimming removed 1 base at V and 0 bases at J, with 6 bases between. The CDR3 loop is CASSIVALNTEAFF. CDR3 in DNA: TGTGCCAGTAGTATAGTGGCCCTGAACACTGAAGCTTTCTTT.

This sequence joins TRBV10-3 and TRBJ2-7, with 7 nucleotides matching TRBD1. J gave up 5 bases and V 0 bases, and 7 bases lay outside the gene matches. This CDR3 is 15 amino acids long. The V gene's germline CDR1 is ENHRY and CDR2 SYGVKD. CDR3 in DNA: TGTGCCATCAGTGAGTCTGTCAGGGGGATCGACGAGCAGTACTTC. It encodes CAISESVRGIDEQYF.

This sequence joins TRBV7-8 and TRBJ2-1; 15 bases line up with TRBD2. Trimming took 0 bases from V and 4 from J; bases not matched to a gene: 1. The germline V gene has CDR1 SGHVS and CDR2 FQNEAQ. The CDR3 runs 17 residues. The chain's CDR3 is CASSLAGLAGGYNEQFF. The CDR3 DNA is TGTGCCAGCAGCTTAGCGGGACTAGCGGGGGGTTACAATGAGCAGTTCTTC. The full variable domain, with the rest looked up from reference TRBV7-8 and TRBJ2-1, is GAGVSQSPRYKVAKRGQDVALRCDPISGHVSLFWYQQALGQGPEFLTYFQNEAQLDKSGLPSDRFFAERPEGSVSTLKIQRTQQEDSAVYLCASSLAGLAGGYNEQFFGPGTRLTVL.

The CDR3 protein is CAWWEPGQGLYGYTF. The CDR3 DNA reads TGTGCCTGGTGGGAACCGGGACAGGGCCTCTATGGCTACACCTTC. This sequence joins TRBV30 and TRBJ1-2, with TRBD1 identical over 9 bases. Germline assignment: CDR1 GTSNPN and CDR2 SVGIG (reference sequence). V gave up 5 bases and J gave up 4 bases; unmatched junction bases: 11. The length of the CDR3 is 15 residues.

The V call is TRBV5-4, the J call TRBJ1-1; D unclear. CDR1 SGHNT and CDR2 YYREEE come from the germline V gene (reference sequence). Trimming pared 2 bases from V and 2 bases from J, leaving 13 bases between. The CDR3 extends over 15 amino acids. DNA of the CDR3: TGTGCCAGCAGCTTTTGGACCCGGGGTAACACTGAAGCTTTCTTT. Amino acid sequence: CASSFWTRGNTEAFF.

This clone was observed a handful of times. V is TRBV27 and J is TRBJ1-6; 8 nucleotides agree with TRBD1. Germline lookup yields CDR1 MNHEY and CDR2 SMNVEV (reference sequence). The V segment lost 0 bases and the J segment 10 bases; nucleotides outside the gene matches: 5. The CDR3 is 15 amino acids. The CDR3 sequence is CASSLSTRGPSPLHF. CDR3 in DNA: TGTGCCAGCAGTTTATCGACCAGGGGGCCCTCACCCCTCCACTTT.

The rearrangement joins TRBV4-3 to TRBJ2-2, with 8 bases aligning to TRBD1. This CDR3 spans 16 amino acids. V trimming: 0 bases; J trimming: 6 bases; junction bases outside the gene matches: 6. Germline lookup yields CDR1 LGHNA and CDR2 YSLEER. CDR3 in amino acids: CASSQDSGQGAGELFF. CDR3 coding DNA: TGCGCCAGCAGCCAAGATAGTGGACAGGGAGCCGGGGAGCTGTTTTTT.

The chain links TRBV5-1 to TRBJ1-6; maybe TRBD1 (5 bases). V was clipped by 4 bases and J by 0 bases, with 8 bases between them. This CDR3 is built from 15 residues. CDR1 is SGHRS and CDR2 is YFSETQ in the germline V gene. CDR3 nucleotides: TGCGCCAGCAGCGACAGTGCCTCCTATAATTCACCCCTCCACTTT. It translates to CASSDSASYNSPLHF.

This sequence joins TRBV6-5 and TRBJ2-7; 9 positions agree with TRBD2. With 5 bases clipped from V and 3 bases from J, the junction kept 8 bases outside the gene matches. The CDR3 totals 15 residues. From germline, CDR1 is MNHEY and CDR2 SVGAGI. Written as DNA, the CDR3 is TGTGCCAGCAGTCCGAGAGCGGGGGGAGACTACGAGCAGTACTTC. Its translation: CASSPRAGGDYEQYF.

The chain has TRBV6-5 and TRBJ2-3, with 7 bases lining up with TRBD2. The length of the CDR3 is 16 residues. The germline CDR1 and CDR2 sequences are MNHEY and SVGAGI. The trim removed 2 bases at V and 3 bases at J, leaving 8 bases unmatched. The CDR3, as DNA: TGTGCCAGCAGTTACGGGGCGGGGGTCGGGACAGATACGCAGTATTTT. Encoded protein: CASSYGAGVGTDTQYF.